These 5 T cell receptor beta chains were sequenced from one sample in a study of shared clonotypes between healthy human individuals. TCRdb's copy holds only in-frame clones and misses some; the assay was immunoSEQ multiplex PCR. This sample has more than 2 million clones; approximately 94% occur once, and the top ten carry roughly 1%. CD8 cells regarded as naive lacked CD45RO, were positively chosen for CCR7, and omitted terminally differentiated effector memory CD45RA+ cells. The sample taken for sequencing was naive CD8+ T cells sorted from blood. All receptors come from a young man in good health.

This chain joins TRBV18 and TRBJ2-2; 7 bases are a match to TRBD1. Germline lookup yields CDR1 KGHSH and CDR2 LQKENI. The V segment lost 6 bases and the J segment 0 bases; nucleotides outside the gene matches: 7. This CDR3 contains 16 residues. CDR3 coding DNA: TGTGCCAGCTCCCCGGGACAGCCCGCGAACACCGGGGAGCTGTTTTTT. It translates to CASSPGQPANTGELFF.

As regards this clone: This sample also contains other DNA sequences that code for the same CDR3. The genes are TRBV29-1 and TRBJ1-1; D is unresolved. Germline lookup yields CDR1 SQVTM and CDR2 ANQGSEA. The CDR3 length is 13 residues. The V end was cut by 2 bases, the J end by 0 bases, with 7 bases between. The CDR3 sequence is CSVERGLNTEAFF. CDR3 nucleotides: TGCAGCGTTGAAAGAGGCCTGAACACTGAAGCTTTCTTT.

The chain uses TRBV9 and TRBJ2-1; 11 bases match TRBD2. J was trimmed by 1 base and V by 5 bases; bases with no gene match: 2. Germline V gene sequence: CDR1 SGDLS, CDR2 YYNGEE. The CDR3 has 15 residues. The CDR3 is CASSSGGVSYNEQFF. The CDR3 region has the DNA TGTGCCAGCAGTAGCGGGGGGGTATCCTACAATGAGCAGTTCTTC.

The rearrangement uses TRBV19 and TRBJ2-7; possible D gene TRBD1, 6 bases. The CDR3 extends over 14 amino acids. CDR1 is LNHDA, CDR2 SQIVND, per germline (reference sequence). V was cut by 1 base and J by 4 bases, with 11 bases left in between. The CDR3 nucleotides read TGTGCCAGTAGTATAGGGACAGCCGAATACGAGCAGTACTTC. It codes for CASSIGTAEYEQYF.

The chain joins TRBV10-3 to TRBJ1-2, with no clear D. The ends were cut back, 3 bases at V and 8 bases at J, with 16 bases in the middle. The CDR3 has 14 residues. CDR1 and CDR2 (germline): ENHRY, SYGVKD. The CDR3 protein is CAISDDGALEGYTF. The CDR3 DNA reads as TGTGCCATCAGTGACGACGGCGCACTTGAAGGCTACACCTTC.